The next 21 T cell receptor beta chains were all read from a single sample in a study of cytomegalovirus exposure and HLA in healthy donors. Primers: 60 Vbeta forward and 13 Jbeta reverse. Sequenced by immunoSEQ multiplex PCR; TCRdb stores in-frame clones only, minus some. The sample contains approximately 100,000 clones, 77% of which appear only once. The sequenced sample was PBMCs. The origin of the receptors is a man in his forties in good health and CMV-seropositive.

The genes are TRBV7-3 and TRBJ2-3; 9 positions match TRBD1. This CDR3 has 15 amino acids. Germline trimming cut 5 bases from V and 3 bases from J; bases unmatched to any gene: 6. Germline V gene data show CDR1 as SGHTA and CDR2 as FQGTGA. CDR3 sequence: CASSPVQGATDTQYF. In DNA, the CDR3 is TGTGCCAGCAGCCCCGTACAGGGGGCAACAGATACGCAGTATTTT.

V and J are TRBV5-4 and TRBJ2-7; possibly TRBD2 for D (6 bases). CDR1 is SGHNT and CDR2 is YYREEE in the germline V gene (reference sequence). V was cut by 0 bases and J by 2 bases, with 18 bases left in between. This CDR3 contains 17 residues. The CDR3 DNA reads TGTGCCAGCAGCTTGGGGGGGGAGACAGTTCCCACCTACGAGCAGTACTTC. Its protein is CASSLGGETVPTYEQYF.

This clone was counted a few times. V usage is TRBV10-3 and J usage is TRBJ1-1, with D uncertain. Germline V gives CDR1 ENHRY, CDR2 SYGVKD. V lost 2 bases and J 0 bases, leaving 10 bases between the germline ends. The CDR3 is made up of 15 amino acids. CDR3 in DNA: TGTGCCATCAGTGAGACAGCAGATCTGAACACTGAAGCTTTCTTT. The encoded protein is CAISETADLNTEAFF.

The chain couples TRBV6-1 to TRBJ1-5, with D unresolved. The germline V and J ends were trimmed by 4 bases and 0 bases, with 13 bases remaining between them. This CDR3 comprises 16 residues. The germline gives CDR1 MNHNS, CDR2 SASEGT. DNA of the CDR3: TGTGCCAGCAGTGTAGCGTACAAAAATAGCAATCAGCCCCAGCATTTT. Its translation is CASSVAYKNSNQPQHF.

The V gene is TRBV29-1, the J gene TRBJ2-5; D is possibly TRBD1 (6 bases). Germline V gives CDR1 SQVTM, CDR2 ANQGSEA. The germline V and J ends were trimmed by 4 bases and 5 bases, with 14 bases remaining between them. This CDR3 has 13 residues. CDR3 region: CSVASQGPETQYF. The CDR3 DNA follows: TGCAGCGTTGCGTCCCAGGGGCCGGAGACCCAGTACTTC.

This chain links TRBV2 with TRBJ2-1; 10 positions agree with TRBD2. The length of the CDR3 is 15 residues. Germline assignment: CDR1 SNHLY and CDR2 FYNNEI. J gave up 6 bases and V 5 bases, and 7 bases lay outside the gene matches. The CDR3 sequence: CASSRSGGAFNEQFF. Here the CDR3 DNA reads TGTGCCAGCAGTCGGAGCGGGGGGGCCTTCAATGAGCAGTTCTTC.

This clone has a handful of counts. This sequence joins TRBV4-2 and TRBJ2-1; possibly TRBD2 for D (5 bases). The length of the CDR3 is 17 residues. Looked up from germline, CDR1 is LGHNA and CDR2 is YNFKEQ. Between the trimmed V and J ends, which lost 5 bases and 5 bases, there was a span of 22 bases. This CDR3 reads CASSDGLSVFSDNEQFF. Here the CDR3 DNA reads TGTGCCAGCAGCGATGGACTGTCTGTTTTTTCAGACAATGAGCAGTTCTTC.

The V call is TRBV18, the J call TRBJ2-7; the match to TRBD1 covers 8 bases. This CDR3 is 12 amino acids long. Germline-derived CDR1 and CDR2 are KGHSH and LQKENI. The V gene end was trimmed by 3 bases and the J gene end by 6 bases; junction bases not matched to a gene: 1. DNA for the CDR3: TGTGCCAGCTCACCCCAGGGGGCCGAGCAGTACTTC. Encoded protein: CASSPQGAEQYF.

This clone was observed a few times. The chain recombines TRBV9 with TRBJ2-1, with D unresolved. V was pared by 2 bases and J by 4 bases, with 16 bases between. Per the germline V gene, CDR1 is SGDLS and CDR2 is YYNGEE. This CDR3 is built from 16 residues. The CDR3 coding sequence is TGTGCCAGCAGCGTGCTCCCAACAGCAACATACAATGAGCAGTTCTTC. Protein sequence: CASSVLPTATYNEQFF.

This clone was observed once. The chain's CDR3 is CASSLGTSGTDTQYF. CDR3 nucleotides: TGTGCCAGCAGCTTAGGTACTAGCGGGACAGATACGCAGTATTTT. The chain combines TRBV11-2 with TRBJ2-3; TRBD2 matches at 9 bases. Germline CDR1 reads SGHAT; CDR2 reads FQNNGV. Unmatched junction bases numbered 2, after V lost 1 base and J lost 3 bases. This CDR3 is 15 amino acids long. The entire variable domain, with the rest obtained from reference TRBV11-2 and TRBJ2-3, is as follows: EAGVAQSPRYKIIEKRQSVAFWCNPISGHATLYWYQQILGQGPKLLIQFQNNGVVDDSQLPKDRFSAERLKGVDSTLKIQPAKLEDSAVYLCASSLGTSGTDTQYFGPGTRLTVL.

This chain uses TRBV5-6 with TRBJ2-1; 9 bases line up with TRBD2. Per the germline V gene, CDR1 is SGHDT and CDR2 is YYEEEE. This CDR3 is built from 14 residues. V trimming: 7 bases; J trimming: 5 bases; junction bases outside the gene matches: 7. CDR3 protein: CASAASGVNNEQFF. CDR3 sequence (DNA): TGTGCCAGCGCCGCTAGCGGGGTGAACAATGAGCAGTTCTTC.

This clone was observed once. The rearrangement joins TRBV27 to TRBJ2-7, with TRBD1 matching over 7 bases. J lost 2 bases, V lost 10 bases, and 14 bases had no gene match. Germline V gene lookup returns CDR1 MNHEY and CDR2 SMNVEV (reference sequence). The CDR3 loop spans 15 amino acids. The DNA for the CDR3 is TGTGCCAACTCCTCGGCAAGGGGGCTTACCTACGAGCAGTACTTC. Protein: CANSSARGLTYEQYF.

V usage is TRBV30 and J usage is TRBJ1-2; no clear D gene. Germline V lookup: CDR1 GTSNPN, CDR2 SVGIG (reference sequence). The CDR3 spans 15 residues. V lost 2 bases and J lost 4, with 17 bases in between. The CDR3 spells CAWSTAFGYLYGYTF. CDR3 sequence (DNA): TGTGCCTGGAGTACCGCCTTCGGGTATCTCTATGGCTACACCTTC. The variable domain in full, completed from reference TRBV30 and TRBJ1-2, reads SQTIHQWPATLVQPVGSPLSLECTVEGTSNPNLYWYRQAAGRGLQLLFYSVGIGQISSEVPQNLSASRPQDRQFILSSKKLLLSDSGFYLCAWSTAFGYLYGYTFGSGTRLTVV.

The chain links TRBV19 to TRBJ1-1, with D possibly being TRBD1 (6 bases). The CDR3 runs 15 residues. Germline values: CDR1 LNHDA, CDR2 SQIVND (reference sequence). V lost 6 bases, J lost 3 bases, and 17 bases lay in between. CDR3 nucleotide sequence: TGTGCCAGTAGCAAACTTCGGACAGCTGACACTGAAGCTTTCTTT. It specifies CASSKLRTADTEAFF.

This clone occurred once. The rearrangement links TRBV4-1 to TRBJ2-1; 15 bases align to TRBD2. CDR1 MGHRA and CDR2 YSYEKL come from the germline V gene. The CDR3 is 19 amino acids. J lost 0 bases, V lost 4 bases, and 7 bases had no gene match. The CDR3 reads CASSLGTSGGLSSYNEQFF. The CDR3 coding sequence is TGCGCCAGCAGCCTGGGGACTAGCGGGGGGCTGAGCTCCTACAATGAGCAGTTCTTC.

J is TRBJ1-1 and V is TRBV19; D remains unclear. The V and J ends lost 3 bases and 7 bases respectively, with 12 bases between them. The length of the CDR3 is 13 residues. Germline V gene data show CDR1 as LNHDA and CDR2 as SQIVND (reference sequence). The CDR3: CASSIPPEIEAFF. The CDR3 DNA reads TGTGCCAGTAGTATTCCCCCCGAGATTGAAGCTTTCTTT.

This rearrangement joins TRBV11-3 to TRBJ2-5, with 7 bases aligning to TRBD1. V shed 2 bases, J shed 1 base, and the junction held 4 bases outside the gene matches. There are 15 residues in the CDR3. Germline V gene lookup returns CDR1 SGHNT and CDR2 YENEEA. This CDR3 is CASSLSGGPQETQYF. CDR3 DNA: TGTGCCAGCAGCTTATCAGGGGGACCCCAAGAGACCCAGTACTTC.

The genes are TRBV27 and TRBJ2-7; D is unclear. V lost 5 bases and J 5 bases, leaving 13 bases between the germline ends. The CDR3 has 13 amino acids. Germline CDR1 is MNHEY and CDR2 is SMNVEV (reference sequence). In nucleotides, the CDR3 is TGTGCCAGCAGTCCGGAAGACTGGGACGAGCAGTACTTC. This encodes CASSPEDWDEQYF.

The chain is built from TRBV10-3 and TRBJ1-1; possibly TRBD1 for D (6 bases). V was pared by 2 bases and J by 0 bases, with 7 bases between. This CDR3 spans 14 amino acids. Germline V gene data show CDR1 as ENHRY and CDR2 as SYGVKD. The CDR3 here is CAISEGDMNTEAFF. The CDR3 nucleotides are TGTGCCATCAGTGAGGGGGACATGAACACTGAAGCTTTCTTT.

V gene TRBV19 combines with J gene TRBJ2-5; TRBD2 might be the D (5 bases). Germline CDR1 LNHDA, CDR2 SQIVND (reference sequence). The CDR3 length is 14 residues. V lost 5 bases to trimming and J lost 4 bases, with 14 bases between them. CDR3 amino acids: CASSGLISSETQYF. In nucleotides, the CDR3 is TGTGCCAGTAGTGGACTCATCTCCTCAGAGACCCAGTACTTC.

The chain is built from TRBV10-2 and TRBJ2-5; the D gene is possibly TRBD2 (5 bases). The J call may be incorrect, as the DNA end agrees better with TRBJ2-7. The germline V gene encodes CDR1 WSHSY and CDR2 SAAADI. The CDR3 is 20 amino acids. The CDR3 spells CASSESRLSPGRVEYYEQYF. DNA for the CDR3: TGCGCCAGCAGTGAGTCGCGCCTCTCTCCTGGGCGGGTGGAGTACTACGAGCAGTACTTC.